The present T cell receptor (beta chain) was sequenced within a study of T-cell reconstitution after alpha-beta-depleted transplantation in children. This clonotype was picked up many times. The antigen remains unidentified. Germline and junction disagree at one end, which may indicate a read error. Study-level findings and limits: From surviving recipient T cells and thymic progenitors came the high day-60 TCRbeta diversity observed in some patients. T cells produced anew were the main source of T-cell counts and diversity one year after transplant. After transplant, at about two months, alpha-beta T cells were reportedly derived from several hundred expanded graft clones.

Molecular barcoding with unique molecular identifiers was used for the TCRbeta library. Each CDR3 protein is one row after TCRdb ran MiXCR on the PCR reads. The repertoire includes approximately 50,000 distinct CDR3 sequences, about 5.7% of them detected once, and under 35% sits in the top ten. The CDR3 runs 8 residues. Germline V CDR1 and CDR2: DFQATT, SNEGSKA (reference sequence). The J gene is TRBJ2-4, the V gene TRBV20-1; TRBD1 matches 8 bases. The specimen was PBMCs, mostly from graft donor cells, collected 60 days after TCRalphabeta/CD19-depleted stem cell transplant. The TCR was taken from a female patient aged 2-9 years who had a stem cell transplant for aplastic anemia, so the T cells may come from the graft donor. CDR3 nucleotides: TGCAGTGCTGGCAGGGGGCGCTTC. Its protein product is CSAGRGRF.